This T cell receptor beta chain was identified in a study of cytomegalovirus exposure and HLA in healthy donors. Study conclusions and caveats: Follow-up analysis seemed to connect common viral pathogens with several of the most significant clusters identified.

Germline V gene sequence: CDR1 SGHNT, CDR2 YENEEA. This CDR3 spans 15 amino acids. Trimming removed 4 bases from V and 3 bases from J, with 13 bases in between. PCR used 60 Vbeta primers and 13 Jbeta primers. Assay used: immunoSEQ multiplex PCR; TCRdb lists only in-frame clones, some missing. The sample lists 140,000 or so clones, less than 10% occurring once. This clone has just a few counts. The antigen is undetermined. This receptor was taken from a male donor in good health and CMV-seronegative. The sequenced sample consisted of PBMCs. The chain is built from TRBV11-3 and TRBJ2-1, with a possible D match to TRBD2 (6 bases). The CDR3 DNA is TGTGCCAGCAGCTCCGGGACTGGAGACTACAATGAGCAGTTCTTC. This codes for CASSSGTGDYNEQFF.